The rows below give T cell receptor beta chains drawn from one sample of a study of spatial heterogeneity in lung cancer. TCRdb reprocessed the 5' RACE reads via MiXCR and lists one record per CDR3 protein. The data hold over 40,000 distinct CDR3 sequences, with 10% to 15% observed a single time. The material was PBMCs, obtained at follow-up. The receptors shown here come from a male donor with early-stage non-small cell lung cancer. Each CDR3 is given with its conserved first and last residue. A D gene is named only where the DNA matches it firmly. Part of the rows lack a size; the others show once, few, many or a class for expanded clones.

TRBV29-1 | - | - | CSVDPGTSGNTIYF
TRBV11-3 | - | - | CASSLSVEREQYF
TRBV7-9 | - | - | CASSLSRDNEQFF
TRBV24-1 | - | few | CATSDARTGTTADTQYF
TRBV5-1 | - | few | CASSLTRGGLRSYEQYF
TRBV5-1 | - | few | CASSTGASGANVLTF
TRBV7-2 | TRBD2 | many | CASRTSGSGIDTQYF
TRBV7-2 | TRBD1 | - | CASSVPPGQGAPEQFF
TRBV7-2 | - | - | CASSLRPYNEQFF
TRBV27 | - | many | CASSLSPATGELFF
TRBV6-2/TRBV6-3 | - | - | CASSYGAGAFKDTQYF
TRBV27 | TRBD1 | - | CASREQGARSPLHF
TRBV7-9 | TRBD2 | few | CASSKTTGGIQYF
TRBV12-3/TRBV12-4 | - | many | CASSSPGRGSTEAFF
TRBV5-4 | TRBD2 | many | CASSSRSGLAEETQYF
TRBV14 | - | - | CASSTNREMNTEAFF
TRBV5-1 | TRBD2 | few | CASSFTGGSTDTQYF
TRBV20-1 | TRBD1 | - | CSATKPIGQGTEAFF
TRBV27 | TRBD2 | - | CASSRSGGADTQYF
TRBV19 | - | few | CASSFDSFYGYTF
TRBV20-1 | TRBD2 | - | CSANPGGQETQYF
TRBV4-1 | TRBD1 | many | CASSSSGQGSTEAFF
TRBV12-3/TRBV12-4 | - | few | CASSPRNRASGAFF
TRBV18 | TRBD2 | many | CASSPGSGLAGFFAEQFF
TRBV10-3 | - | - | CASHPGDGNEKLFF
TRBV7-2 | - | - | CASSPRGASTDTQYF
TRBV5-5 | TRBD2 | many | CASSLGLAGNSYEQYF
TRBV27 | TRBD1 | many | CASSRGDRGNEKLFF
TRBV20-1 | TRBD1 | - | CSARDEGQGTQYF
TRBV18 | TRBD1 | many | CASSPFEGQGPNTEAFF
TRBV14 | - | - | CASSQEDKYEQYF
TRBV4-3 | TRBD1 | once | CASSHAYRGPYEKLFF
TRBV7-3 | - | many | CASSPRLSGRTDTQYF
TRBV4-1 | - | - | CASSQGGPMTDAGYTF
TRBV7-8 | TRBD1 | many | CASSLRGQRSSYEQYF
TRBV20-1 | - | - | CSAGGLQQETQYF
TRBV5-1 | - | - | CASSLQGRPTGELFF
TRBV12-3/TRBV12-4 | - | few | CASTERSYEQYF
TRBV6-2/TRBV6-3 | - | many | CASSWGANTGELFF
TRBV7-8 | TRBD2 | few | CASSLTLGLAGVETQYF
TRBV20-1 | TRBD2 | - | CSARPPSGSGTDTQYF
TRBV7-9 | TRBD1 | few | CASTPQGLNTEAFF
TRBV7-2 | TRBD2 | few | CASSRPSQREAPSSYNEQFF
TRBV7-2 | - | many | CASRETATNEKLFF
TRBV12-3/TRBV12-4 | TRBD1 | few | CASSPRQGGEPQHF
TRBV29-1 | - | many | CSLGRGPNEQFF
TRBV7-8 | - | many | CASSFGTEAFF
TRBV5-6 | TRBD1 | many | CASILTGTETQYF
TRBV20-1 | TRBD1 | many | CSVPGQDHQPQHF
TRBV11-2 | TRBD1 | few | CASSSRQGSEQYF
TRBV29-1 | - | few | CSVMGVVDGNYGYTF
TRBV12-5 | - | many | CASARGNRRNTEAFF
TRBV29-1 | - | many | CSVIPRETGANVLTF
TRBV5-4 | - | many | CASSAPGPRATDTQYF
TRBV6-2/TRBV6-3 | - | - | CASSYYRVTENTEAFF
TRBV6-5 | - | many | CASSYGEGSTEAFF
TRBV7-2 | TRBD1 | - | CASSDDRDEQYF
TRBV6-6 | - | few | CASSYGGGRETQYF
TRBV6-5 | - | - | CASGYSFSGEAYGYTF